Sequencing of this T cell receptor (beta chain) was carried out in a study of CXCR3-negative and CXCR3-positive naive CD8 T cells. The CDR3 runs 16 residues. The V gene's germline CDR1 is SGDLS and CDR2 YYNGEE. A word on this clonotype: Its antigen is unknown.

UMI-tagged TRB cDNA libraries were built via 5' RACE. TCRdb re-called the 5' RACE reads, yielding one record per CDR3 amino acid sequence without DNA. The sample totals tens of thousands of distinct CDR3 sequences. In triplicate, each CD8+ T cell subset was sorted at 250,000 to 300,000 cells per replicate. Naive CD8+ T cells had a CD45RO-CCR7+CD27+CD95- phenotype. Whole-study results and caveats: Comparably high diversity was seen in both naive subsets, and much lower diversity in memory CD8+ cells. TCR strength was inferred from TRB CDR3 properties, while surface CD5 was comparable between naive subsets. Higher TRB CDR3 hydrophobicity marked CXCR3-positive naive cells relative to CXCR3-negative naive cells.

The rearrangement links TRBV9 to TRBJ2-4; the TCRdb D gene call, TRBD2, has no DNA to confirm it. Source material: naive CXCR3+ CD8+ T cells from blood. Subset specified: CD45RO-CCR7+CD27+CD95- naive CD8+ T cells expressing CXCR3 (TNR3+). This clonotype originated in a human donor in good health. Some clones in this sample may be carry-over from other donors' samples. CDR3 sequence reads: CASSASTGAPKNIQYF.